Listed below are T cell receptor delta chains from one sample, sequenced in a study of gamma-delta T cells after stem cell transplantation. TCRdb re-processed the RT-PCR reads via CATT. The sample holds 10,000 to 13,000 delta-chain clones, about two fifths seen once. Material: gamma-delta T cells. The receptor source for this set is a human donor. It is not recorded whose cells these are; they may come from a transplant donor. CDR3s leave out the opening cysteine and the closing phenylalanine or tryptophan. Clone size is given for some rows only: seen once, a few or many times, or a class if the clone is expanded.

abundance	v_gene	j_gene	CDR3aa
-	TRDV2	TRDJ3	ACDTIGAWDARQMF
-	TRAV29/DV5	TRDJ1	AASARGWGTSTDKLI
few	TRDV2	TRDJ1	ACDPGTNGPDKLI
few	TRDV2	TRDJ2	ACDLLGDYSTLTAQLF
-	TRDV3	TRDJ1	ASSTYTFLGGSKLI
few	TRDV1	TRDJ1	ALGVPKGHWGIPYTDKLI
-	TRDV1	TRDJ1	ALGVPASSLNFFSLLGDHTDKLI
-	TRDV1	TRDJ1	ALGELKGDRGDKLI
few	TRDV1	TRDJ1	ALGGPSPTGGYGDKLI
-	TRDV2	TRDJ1	ACDTPQRPFLTVGTKGTKLI
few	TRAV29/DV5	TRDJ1	AASAGKSSGLGDVDRAEYTDKLI